These T cell receptor beta chains were read from a single sample in a study of OX40 agonist ivuxolimab in advanced cancers. Sequenced by immunoSEQ multiplex PCR; TCRdb stores in-frame clones only, minus some. The table records 65,000 to 85,000 clones, 85% of them present only once. The sample consisted of CD4+ or CD8+ T cells sorted from blood, taken in a trial of the OX40 agonist ivuxolimab. Source of these receptors: an adult with an advanced solid tumor such as melanoma, head and neck, liver or kidney cancer. The CDR3 runs from the conserved cysteine through the conserved F or W. Fields, in order: J gene, D gene, CDR3 length, V gene, clone size, CDR3 DNA, CDR3 protein. A D gene is named only where the DNA matches it firmly. Clone size is not always given. Where it is, it says once, few, many or a class for expanded clones.

j_call: TRBJ2-2; d_call: -; cdr3_length: 13; v_call: TRBV28; clone_size: -; cdr3_nt: TGTGCCAGCAGTTTATGGCCTGTAGGGGAGCTGTTTTTT; cdr3_aa: CASSLWPVGELFF
j_call: TRBJ1-5; d_call: -; cdr3_length: 15; v_call: TRBV28; clone_size: -; cdr3_nt: TGTGCCAGCAGTACTGGGGGAGAGGGCAATCAGCCCCAGCATTTT; cdr3_aa: CASSTGGEGNQPQHF
j_call: TRBJ2-2; d_call: -; cdr3_length: 18; v_call: TRBV4-1; clone_size: -; cdr3_nt: TGCGCCAGCAGCCAAGAAACGAAGCAGGGGCGGAGTACCGGGGAGCTGTTTTTT; cdr3_aa: CASSQETKQGRSTGELFF
j_call: TRBJ2-7; d_call: -; cdr3_length: 12; v_call: TRBV6-6; clone_size: once; cdr3_nt: TGTGCCAGCAGTAGGAGCTCCTACGAGCAGTACTTC; cdr3_aa: CASSRSSYEQYF
j_call: TRBJ2-1; d_call: -; cdr3_length: 16; v_call: TRBV27; clone_size: -; cdr3_nt: TGTGCCAGCAGTTCCATCCTCATCCGGGGAAACAATGAGCAGTTCTTC; cdr3_aa: CASSSILIRGNNEQFF
j_call: TRBJ1-1; d_call: -; cdr3_length: 13; v_call: TRBV7-9; clone_size: -; cdr3_nt: TGTGCCAGCATGAAAGGCGGCGCGCCGAGGGCTTTCTTT; cdr3_aa: CASMKGGAPRAFF
j_call: TRBJ1-1; d_call: -; cdr3_length: 11; v_call: TRBV30; clone_size: few; cdr3_nt: TGTGCCTGGGGTAAAAACACTGAAGCTTTCTTT; cdr3_aa: CAWGKNTEAFF
j_call: TRBJ2-2; d_call: TRBD1; cdr3_length: 17; v_call: TRBV30; clone_size: -; cdr3_nt: TGTGCCTGGAGTCGGGACAGGGGTTGGGGGTCTACCGGGGAGCTGTTTTTT; cdr3_aa: CAWSRDRGWGSTGELFF
j_call: TRBJ2-7; d_call: -; cdr3_length: 15; v_call: TRBV7-6; clone_size: -; cdr3_nt: TGTGCCAGCAGCTTACGGCCTAGCGCCACCTACGAGCAGTACTTC; cdr3_aa: CASSLRPSATYEQYF
j_call: TRBJ2-2; d_call: -; cdr3_length: 15; v_call: TRBV28; clone_size: -; cdr3_nt: TGTGCCAGCAGTCAGTGGGGGCCGTACACCGGGGAGCTGTTTTTT; cdr3_aa: CASSQWGPYTGELFF
j_call: TRBJ1-5; d_call: -; cdr3_length: 11; v_call: TRBV5-6; clone_size: -; cdr3_nt: TGTGCCAGCAGCCGACAGCAGCCCCAGCATTTT; cdr3_aa: CASSRQQPQHF
j_call: TRBJ2-3; d_call: -; cdr3_length: 14; v_call: TRBV28; clone_size: -; cdr3_nt: TGTGCCAGCACCGCGGGAACAAACACAGATACGCAGTATTTT; cdr3_aa: CASTAGTNTDTQYF
j_call: TRBJ2-7; d_call: -; cdr3_length: 15; v_call: TRBV9; clone_size: -; cdr3_nt: TGTGCCAGCAGCGTAGCAACGGGACGATCCTACGAGCAGTACTTC; cdr3_aa: CASSVATGRSYEQYF
j_call: TRBJ2-3; d_call: TRBD2; cdr3_length: 15; v_call: TRBV10-3; clone_size: -; cdr3_nt: TGTGCCATCAGCCCAACTAGCGGGAGGACAGATACGCAGTATTTT; cdr3_aa: CAISPTSGRTDTQYF
j_call: TRBJ2-7; d_call: -; cdr3_length: 14; v_call: TRBV9; clone_size: -; cdr3_nt: TGTGCCAGCAGCGTAGACGTGAACTCCTACGAGCAGTACTTC; cdr3_aa: CASSVDVNSYEQYF
j_call: TRBJ2-1; d_call: -; cdr3_length: 17; v_call: TRBV9; clone_size: -; cdr3_nt: TGTGCCAGCAGCGTCGGGAGTGAGCGGAGCTCCTACAATGAGCAGTTCTTC; cdr3_aa: CASSVGSERSSYNEQFF
j_call: TRBJ1-1; d_call: -; cdr3_length: 13; v_call: TRBV18; clone_size: -; cdr3_nt: TGTGCCAGCTCACCATCAGCCCCACCTGAAGCTTTCTTT; cdr3_aa: CASSPSAPPEAFF
j_call: TRBJ2-1; d_call: TRBD2; cdr3_length: 15; v_call: TRBV4-1; clone_size: -; cdr3_nt: TGCGCCAGCAGACCCTCGGGCGGGGGGGTTTATGAGCAGTTCTTC; cdr3_aa: CASRPSGGGVYEQFF
j_call: TRBJ1-2; d_call: -; cdr3_length: 14; v_call: TRBV7-3; clone_size: -; cdr3_nt: TGTGCCAGCAGCTTAGTCGCAGGGGACTATGGCTACACCTTC; cdr3_aa: CASSLVAGDYGYTF
j_call: TRBJ1-1; d_call: -; cdr3_length: 15; v_call: TRBV6-5; clone_size: -; cdr3_nt: TGTGCCAGCAGTTACTCGCCGGGTTCGGACACTGAAGCTTTCTTT; cdr3_aa: CASSYSPGSDTEAFF
j_call: TRBJ1-5; d_call: TRBD1; cdr3_length: 16; v_call: TRBV19; clone_size: -; cdr3_nt: TGTGCCAGTAGTATCTATAGACAGGGTAGCAATCAGCCCCAGCATTTT; cdr3_aa: CASSIYRQGSNQPQHF
j_call: TRBJ2-7; d_call: TRBD1; cdr3_length: 15; v_call: TRBV5-1; clone_size: -; cdr3_nt: TGCGCCAGCAGCATTCCCGGGACAGGGGTTTACGAGCAGTACTTC; cdr3_aa: CASSIPGTGVYEQYF